This T cell receptor (beta chain) was identified in a study of glioma-infiltrating T cells. Deletions cut 8 bases from V and 5 bases from J, with 13 bases between. Germline V gene lookup returns CDR1 MDHEN and CDR2 SYDVKM. This CDR3 is 12 amino acids long. There are many counts of this clonotype. TCR alpha and beta CDR3 regions were amplified from RNA using iRepertoire nested multiplex PCR. TCRdb ran MiXCR on the multiplex PCR reads and lists one entry per CDR3 protein. The table shows around 170,000 distinct CDR3 sequences, with about 47% occurring only once. Sequencing was done on a sample of glioma tissue, nonneoplastic brain tissue, or PBMCs (not recorded which). The chain couples TRBV28 to TRBJ2-7, with D maybe TRBD1 (6 bases). The sequence came from a human donor with low-grade glioma or glioblastoma, undergoing nonglioma brain surgery, or in good health (not recorded which). The CDR3 DNA reads TGTGCCAGCTGTGGGGGCCCAGACGAGCAGTACTTC. Translated, it gives CASCGGPDEQYF. Looking up the rest from reference TRBV28 and TRBJ2-7 gives the full variable domain: DVKVTQSSRYLVKRTGEKVFLECVQDMDHENMFWYRQDPGLGLRLIYFSYDVKMKEKGDIPEGYSVSREKKERFSLILESASTNQTSMYLCASCGGPDEQYFGPGTRLTVT.